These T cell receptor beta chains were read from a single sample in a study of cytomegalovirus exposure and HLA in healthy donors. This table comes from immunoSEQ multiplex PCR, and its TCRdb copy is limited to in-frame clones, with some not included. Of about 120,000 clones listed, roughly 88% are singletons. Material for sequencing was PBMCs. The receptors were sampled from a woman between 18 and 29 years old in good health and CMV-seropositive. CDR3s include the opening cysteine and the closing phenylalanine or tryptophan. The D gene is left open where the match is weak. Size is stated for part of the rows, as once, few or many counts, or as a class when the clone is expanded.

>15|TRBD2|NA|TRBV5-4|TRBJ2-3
CASSLKTGGQDTQYF
TGTGCCAGCAGCTTGAAGACGGGGGGGCAAGATACGCAGTATTTT
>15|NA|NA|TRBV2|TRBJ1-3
CASSGADISGNTIYF
TGTGCCAGCAGTGGGGCAGATATCTCTGGAAACACCATATATTTT
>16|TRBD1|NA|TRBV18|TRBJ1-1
CASSPVLVRGNTEAFF
TGTGCCAGCTCCCCCGTATTAGTCAGGGGGAATACTGAAGCTTTCTTT
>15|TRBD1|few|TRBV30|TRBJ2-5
CAWSEGQGGGETQYF
TGTGCCTGGAGTGAGGGACAGGGAGGTGGGGAGACCCAGTACTTC
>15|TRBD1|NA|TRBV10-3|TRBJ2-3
CATTLTGGIADTQYF
TGTGCCACAACGCTTACAGGGGGTATCGCAGATACGCAGTATTTT
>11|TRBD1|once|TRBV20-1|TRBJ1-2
CSGRGPNGYTF
TGCAGCGGCAGGGGGCCGAATGGCTACACCTTC
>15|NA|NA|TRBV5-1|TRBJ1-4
CASSRTQGVNEKLFF
TGCGCCAGCAGCAGAACACAGGGAGTAAATGAAAAACTGTTTTTT
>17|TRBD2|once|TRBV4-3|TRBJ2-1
CASSQDIERENYNEQFF
TGCGCCAGCAGCCAAGATATCGAGCGGGAGAATTACAATGAGCAGTTCTTC
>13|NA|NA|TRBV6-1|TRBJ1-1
CASSEALGQKAFF
TGTGCCAGCAGTGAAGCGCTGGGGCAGAAAGCTTTCTTT
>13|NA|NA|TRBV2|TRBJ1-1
CASSRTGNTEAFF
TGTGCCAGCAGTAGAACAGGGAACACTGAAGCTTTCTTT
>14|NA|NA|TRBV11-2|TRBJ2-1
CASSLDPVGDEQFF
TGTGCCAGCAGCTTAGACCCAGTCGGGGATGAGCAGTTCTTC
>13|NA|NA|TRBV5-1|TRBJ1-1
CASSLVGATEAFF
TGCGCCAGCAGCTTGGTTGGGGCCACTGAAGCTTTCTTT
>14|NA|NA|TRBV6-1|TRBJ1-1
CASSERVGDTEAFF
TGTGCCAGCAGTGAGCGGGTTGGAGACACTGAAGCTTTCTTT
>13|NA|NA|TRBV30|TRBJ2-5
CAWSANARETQYF
TGTGCCTGGAGTGCAAACGCCAGAGAGACCCAGTACTTC
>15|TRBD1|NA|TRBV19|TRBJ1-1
CASSIEADREVEAFF
TGTGCCAGTAGTATAGAAGCCGACAGGGAGGTTGAAGCTTTCTTT
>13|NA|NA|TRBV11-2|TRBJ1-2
CASSLNGFYGYTF
TGTGCCAGCAGCTTAAACGGTTTCTATGGCTACACCTTC
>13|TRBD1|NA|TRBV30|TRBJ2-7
CAWRFYRGNEQYF
TGTGCCTGGAGATTTTACAGGGGGAACGAGCAGTACTTC
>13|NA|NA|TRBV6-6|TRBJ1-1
CASSLDSNTEAFF
TGTGCCAGCAGTCTTGACAGTAACACTGAAGCTTTCTTT
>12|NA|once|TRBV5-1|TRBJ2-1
CASSFSRDEQFF
TGCGCCAGCAGCTTTAGCCGCGATGAGCAGTTCTTC
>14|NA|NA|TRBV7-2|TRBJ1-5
CASSSRTANQPQHF
TGTGCCAGCAGCTCCCGGACAGCTAATCAGCCCCAGCATTTT
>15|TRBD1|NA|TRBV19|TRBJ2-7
CASSMGQGGAYEQYF
TGTGCCAGTAGTATGGGACAGGGCGGCGCCTACGAGCAGTACTTC
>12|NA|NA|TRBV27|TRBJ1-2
CARTGGTYGYTF
TGTGCCAGGACGGGGGGTACCTATGGCTACACCTTC
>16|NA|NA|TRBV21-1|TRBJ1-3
CASSKARGGSGNTIYF
TGTGCCAGCAGCAAAGCACGGGGGGGCTCCGGAAACACCATATATTTT
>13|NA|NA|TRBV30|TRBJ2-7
CAWSERRSHEQYF
TGTGCCTGGAGTGAGAGGCGTAGTCACGAGCAGTACTTC
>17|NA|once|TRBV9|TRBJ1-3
CASSPTLGGAAGNTIYF
TGTGCCAGCAGCCCAACTCTCGGAGGGGCGGCTGGAAACACCATATATTTT
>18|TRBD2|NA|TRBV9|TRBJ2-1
CASSVASSGGLSYNEQFF
TGTGCCAGCAGCGTAGCATCTTCGGGGGGGCTTAGTTACAATGAGCAGTTCTTC
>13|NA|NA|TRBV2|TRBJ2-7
CASSVYRAYEQYF
TGTGCCAGCAGTGTTTACAGAGCCTACGAGCAGTACTTC
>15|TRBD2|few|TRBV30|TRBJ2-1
CAWSMGLAGGGEQFF
TGTGCCTGGAGTATGGGGCTAGCGGGAGGCGGCGAGCAGTTCTTC
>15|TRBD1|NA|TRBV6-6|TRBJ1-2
CASRSTGQAFYGYTF
TGTGCCAGCAGAAGTACGGGACAGGCCTTCTATGGCTACACCTTC
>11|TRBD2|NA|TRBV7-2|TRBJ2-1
CASSPSGPQFF
TGTGCCAGCAGCCCTAGCGGACCGCAGTTCTTC
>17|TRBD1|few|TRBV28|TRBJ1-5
CASSSWDRTPSNQPQHF
TGTGCCAGCAGTAGTTGGGACAGGACTCCTTCCAATCAGCCCCAGCATTTT
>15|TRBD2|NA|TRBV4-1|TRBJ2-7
CASSETSGGVYEQYF
TGCGCCAGCAGCGAAACTAGCGGGGGGGTGTACGAGCAGTACTTC
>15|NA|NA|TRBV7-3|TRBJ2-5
CASSLTGGRQETQYF
TGTGCCAGCAGCTTAACGGGGGGGCGCCAAGAGACCCAGTACTTC
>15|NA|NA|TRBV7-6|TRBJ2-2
CASSRPGQNTGELFF
TGTGCCAGCAGCAGACCGGGACAAAACACCGGGGAGCTGTTTTTT
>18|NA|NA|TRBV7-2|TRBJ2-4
CASSFSLPFRVAKNIQYF
TGTGCCAGCAGCTTCTCTCTCCCGTTCCGAGTAGCCAAAAACATTCAGTACTTC
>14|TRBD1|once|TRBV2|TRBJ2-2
CASSGDRSLGELFF
TGTGCCAGCAGTGGGGACAGGAGCCTCGGGGAGCTGTTTTTT
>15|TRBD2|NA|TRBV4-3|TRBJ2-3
CASSRGLADTDTQYF
TGCGCCAGCAGCCGAGGACTAGCTGACACAGATACGCAGTATTTT
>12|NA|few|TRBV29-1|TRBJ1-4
CSVGDTRGKLFF
TGCAGCGTTGGGGACACCCGCGGAAAACTGTTTTTT
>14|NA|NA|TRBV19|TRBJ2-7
CASSIIAGSYEQYF
TGTGCCAGTAGTATCATTGCGGGGTCCTACGAGCAGTACTTC
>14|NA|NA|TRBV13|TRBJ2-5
CASSSQGWQETQYF
TGTGCCAGCAGTTCCCAGGGCTGGCAAGAGACCCAGTACTTC
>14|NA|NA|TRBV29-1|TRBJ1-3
CSVAVDLSGNTIYF
TGCAGCGTTGCAGTTGATCTTTCTGGAAACACCATATATTTT